This entry is about one T cell receptor (beta chain). Per the germline V gene, CDR1 is MGHRA and CDR2 is YSYEKL. The V end lost 1 base, the J end lost 0 bases, and 6 bases lay between the germline ends. The CDR3 is 15 amino acids. Only in-frame clones appear in the TCRdb table, and some are missing; sequencing was by immunoSEQ multiplex PCR. Counted here are around 190,000 clones, around 89% occurring once; the ten biggest clones make up about 1.4%. This specimen comes from a study of control samples from healthy donors and cancer patients. The source of this sequence is a woman aged 45-60 years in good health. The sample comprised blood. The chain recombines TRBV4-1 with TRBJ2-2; D unclear. In DNA form, the CDR3 reads TGCGCCAGCAGCCAAGGGACGGCGAACACCGGGGAGCTGTTTTTT. It is translated as CASSQGTANTGELFF.